The clone carrying this T cell receptor (beta chain) was found a few times. This sample is drawn from a study of molecular identifiers for immune sequencing clone quantification. MiXCR, applied by TCRdb to the PCR reads, yields one record per CDR3 protein. The table includes about 510,000 distinct CDR3 sequences, about 21% detected once. CDR1 MNHEY and CDR2 SMNVEV come from the germline V gene (reference sequence). J was trimmed by 5 bases and V by 5 bases; bases with no gene match: 11. This CDR3 comprises 16 residues. Sequenced: naive CD8+ T cells from blood, with Jurkat cell RNA spiked in. The subset here: FACS-sorted CD8+CD4-CCR7+CD45RA+ naive T cells. V and J are TRBV27 and TRBJ2-2; TRBD2 agrees at 7 bases. The sequence was collected from a human donor in good health. Some libraries in this study had Jurkat cell RNA spiked in. CDR3 DNA: TGTGCCAGCAGTGCCCGAGCCGGGACTATGACCGGGGAGCTGTTTTTT. Protein sequence: CASSARAGTMTGELFF.